This is a list of T cell receptor beta chains from one sample in a study of cytomegalovirus exposure and HLA in healthy donors. The table came from immunoSEQ multiplex PCR; TCRdb's copy has only in-frame clones and leaves some out. The sample shows roughly 200,000 clones, less than 85% of them seen only once. The sequencing input was PBMCs. The receptors derive from a girl aged 5 to 17 in good health and CMV-seropositive. CDR3s include the opening cysteine and the closing phenylalanine or tryptophan.

TRBV18	TRBJ2-7	CASSPGTGSSYEQYF
TRBV5-6	TRBJ1-2	CASSPVLRDGYTF
TRBV11-2	-	CASSRDRKAYEQYF
TRBV4-1	TRBJ2-7	CASSQDSTGGDEQYF
TRBV30	TRBJ1-5	CAWNRDSNQPQHF
TRBV27	TRBJ1-3	CASSSGGAGGNTIYF
TRBV11-3	TRBJ2-7	CASSLRGAGGIDEQYF
TRBV9	TRBJ1-3	CASSRLPDSGNTIYF
TRBV9	TRBJ2-7	CASSGSTATYEQYF
TRBV25-1	TRBJ2-1	CASSDQTSGGYNEQFF
TRBV5-4	TRBJ2-3	CASSGGGDWPDTQYF
TRBV21-1	TRBJ2-1	CASSKVWGQGDYNEQFF